The next 21 T cell receptor beta chains were all read from a single sample in a study of shared clonotypes between healthy human individuals (dated by TCRdb to 2018 to 2021). Library creation used the immunoSEQ multiplex PCR assay. Not all clones reach the TCRdb copy of this immuneACCESS table, which keeps in-frame sequences only. Checked studies attribute under half of the gap to unresolved V genes and leave the rest unexplained. This sample is represented by more than 450,000 clones; less than 85% of them were singletons. Roughly 13% of the sample is held by the ten biggest clonotypes. The sequencing sample was made of PBMCs. The origin of the receptors is a woman in her thirties or forties in good health. Some clones in this sample may be carry-over from other donors' samples.

The chain carries TRBV9 and TRBJ1-2, with unresolved D. The CDR3 length is 12 residues. Germline values: CDR1 SGDLS, CDR2 YYNGEE. Trimming removed 4 bases at V and 1 base at J, with 5 bases between. The CDR3 is CASSSNNYGYTF. The CDR3 DNA reads TGTGCCAGCAGCTCCAATAACTATGGCTACACCTTC.

The rearrangement joins TRBV7-2 to TRBJ2-2; either TRBD1 or TRBD2 may fit D (6 bases each). CDR1 and CDR2 (germline): SGHTA, FQGNSA. V lost 5 bases to trimming and J lost 4 bases, with 11 bases between them. The CDR3 extends over 14 amino acids. CDR3 sequence: CASSNRGRTGELFF. CDR3 in DNA: TGTGCCAGCAGCAACCGGGGGCGCACCGGGGAGCTGTTTTTT.

DNA of the CDR3: TGTGCCAGCAGTAAACCCACAGGGGCAGCTGGAAACACCATATATTTT. It translates to CASSKPTGAAGNTIYF. This chain connects TRBV28 to TRBJ1-3; 7 bases match TRBD1. CDR3 length equals 16 residues. CDR1 and CDR2 from the germline V gene are MDHEN and SYDVKM. Trimming took 5 bases from V and 2 from J; bases not matched to a gene: 9.

J is TRBJ2-1 and V is TRBV4-2, with D possibly matching TRBD1 (5 bases). The CDR3 is 16 amino acids. The V and J ends lost 2 bases and 1 base respectively, with 12 bases between them. Germline values: CDR1 LGHNA, CDR2 YNFKEQ. CDR3 residues: CASSQRQQPSYNEQFF. The DNA for the CDR3 is TGTGCCAGCAGCCAACGACAGCAGCCATCCTACAATGAGCAGTTCTTC.

The chain combines TRBV6-6 with TRBJ2-3, with 11 bases aligning to TRBD2. CDR3 length: 14 residues. CDR1 and CDR2 (germline): MNHNY, SVGAGI (reference sequence). After removal of 6 bases from V and 5 bases from J, the junction contained 4 bases not matched to a gene. The CDR3 DNA follows: TGTGCCAGCAGCGGAGGGACTAGCGGAGATACGCAGTATTTT. Amino acids: CASSGGTSGDTQYF.

The V call is TRBV2, the J call TRBJ2-2; tentatively, D is TRBD2 (5 bases). Deletions cut 4 bases from V and 3 bases from J, with 12 bases between. The CDR3 is made up of 15 amino acids. The germline gives CDR1 SNHLY, CDR2 FYNNEI. The CDR3 DNA is TGTGCCAGCAGTGGACCTAGCCCTGACACCGGGGAGCTGTTTTTT. Amino acid sequence: CASSGPSPDTGELFF. Combining the CDR3 with reference TRBV2 and TRBJ2-2 gives the whole variable domain EPEVTQTPSHQVTQMGQEVILRCVPISNHLYFYWYRQILGQKVEFLVSFYNNEISEKSEIFDDQFSVERPDGSNFTLKIRSTKLEDSAMYFCASSGPSPDTGELFFGEGSRLTVL.

The chain couples TRBV11-2 to TRBJ2-7, with TRBD1 matching over 8 bases. V was pared by 3 bases and J by 2 bases, with 3 bases of the junction left unmatched. Germline values: CDR1 SGHAT, CDR2 FQNNGV. The CDR3 length is 14 residues. The CDR3 nucleotides read TGTGCCAGCAGCTTGGACAGGGAAACCTACGAGCAGTACTTC. This codes for CASSLDRETYEQYF.

The CDR3 protein is CASSSGLAGVKDTQYF. The CDR3 DNA reads TGTGCCAGCTCTTCGGGACTAGCGGGAGTTAAAGATACGCAGTATTTT. This chain uses TRBV18 with TRBJ2-3, with 14 nucleotides matching TRBD2. Germline-derived CDR1 and CDR2 are KGHSH and LQKENI. This CDR3 spans 16 amino acids. The V segment lost 6 bases and the J segment 5 bases; nucleotides outside the gene matches: 7.

The CDR3 DNA is TGTGCCAGCAGCCACAGTCAGTTTTCCTACGAGCAGTACTTC. Protein sequence: CASSHSQFSYEQYF. The rearrangement joins TRBV28 to TRBJ2-7, with no clear D. V was trimmed by 6 bases and J by 1 base, leaving 13 bases between them. Germline-derived CDR1 and CDR2 are MDHEN and SYDVKM. This CDR3 is 14 amino acids long.

The genes are TRBV5-1 and TRBJ2-7, with 9 nucleotides matching TRBD1. J was trimmed by 3 bases and V by 3 bases; bases with no gene match: 7. The CDR3 length is 15 residues. Germline-derived CDR1 and CDR2 are SGHRS and YFSETQ. The CDR3 spells CASSSTGGISYEQYF. The CDR3 nucleotides read TGCGCCAGCAGCTCTACAGGGGGCATAAGCTACGAGCAGTACTTC.

The CDR3 DNA sequence: TGCAGCGTCGGAGCCGGGACTAGCGGGAGTGGAGAGACCCAGTACTTC. It yields the protein CSVGAGTSGSGETQYF. J is TRBJ2-5 and V is TRBV29-1; 14 bases match TRBD2. The ends lost 6 bases at V and 4 bases at J; junction bases unmatched: 10. The V gene's germline CDR1 is SQVTM and CDR2 ANQGSEA. This CDR3 region has 16 residues.

The chain joins TRBV18 to TRBJ2-5, with 11 bases matching TRBD2. The V and J ends lost 4 bases and 5 bases, in that order; junction bases with no gene match: 6. The CDR3 runs to 15 residues. Germline assignment: CDR1 KGHSH and CDR2 LQKENI. The CDR3, as DNA: TGTGCCAGCTCACGTAGCGGGAGGGCCGGGGAGACCCAGTACTTC. Translating gives CASSRSGRAGETQYF. The variable domain in full, completed from reference TRBV18 and TRBJ2-5, reads NAGVMQNPRHLVRRRGQEARLRCSPMKGHSHVYWYRQLPEEGLKFMVYLQKENIIDESGMPKERFSAEFPKEGPSILRIQQVVRGDSAAYFCASSRSGRAGETQYFGPGTRLLVL.

The genes are TRBV28 and TRBJ2-2, with no clear D. Trimming stripped 4 bases from V and 0 bases from J, with 9 bases between. The CDR3 loop spans 15 amino acids. Germline assignment: CDR1 MDHEN and CDR2 SYDVKM. The CDR3 bases are TGTGCCAGCAGTTCGGGCGACTCGAACACCGGGGAGCTGTTTTTT. Its protein is CASSSGDSNTGELFF.

The chain has TRBV2 and TRBJ2-6, with a possible D match to TRBD1 (6 bases). V was shortened by 7 bases and J by 0 bases, with 13 bases between the two germline ends. Germline V gives CDR1 SNHLY, CDR2 FYNNEI. The CDR3 consists of 16 residues. The CDR3 reads CASTPDSNSGANVLTF. The CDR3 DNA sequence: TGTGCCAGCACTCCGGACAGTAACTCTGGGGCCAACGTCCTGACTTTC.

This chain links TRBV21-1 with TRBJ2-7; the table's D call, TRBD1, has no DNA check behind it. TRBV21-1 represents a pseudogene. The CDR3 sequence is 14 residues long. The CDR3 DNA is TGTGCCAGCACCTCTAGGACAGGGAGGAACGAGCAGTACTTC. This encodes CASTSRTGRNEQYF.

The CDR3: CASSQDQGAGANVLTF. The CDR3 region has the DNA TGTGCCAGCAGCCAAGATCAGGGGGCTGGGGCCAACGTCCTGACTTTC. The rearrangement joins TRBV4-2 to TRBJ2-6; TRBD1 matches 7 bases. The germline V gene has CDR1 LGHNA and CDR2 YNFKEQ. The CDR3 spans 16 residues. The trim removed 0 bases at V and 2 bases at J, leaving 1 base unmatched.

This rearrangement joins TRBV7-8 to TRBJ2-7; D is unresolved. This CDR3 has 15 amino acids. V shed 5 bases and J shed 4 bases, with 18 bases lying between them. Germline V gene data show CDR1 as SGHVS and CDR2 as FQNEAQ. The CDR3 region is CASSQRTWILYEQYF. The CDR3 region has the DNA TGTGCCAGCAGCCAACGGACCTGGATCCTTTACGAGCAGTACTTC.

J is TRBJ1-2 and V is TRBV10-3; TRBD1 matches at 7 bases. J was trimmed by 5 bases and V by 0 bases; bases with no gene match: 6. In germline, CDR1 is ENHRY, CDR2 SYGVKD. The CDR3 runs to 15 residues. This chain's CDR3 is CAISESRTGAYGYTF. CDR3 sequence (DNA): TGTGCCATCAGTGAGTCTAGGACAGGCGCATATGGCTACACCTTC.

V usage is TRBV27 and J usage is TRBJ2-3, with D unclear. The CDR3 length is 13 residues. The V end was cut by 3 bases, the J end by 1 base, with 5 bases between. The germline V gene has CDR1 MNHEY and CDR2 SMNVEV (reference sequence). CDR3 nucleotides: TGTGCCAGCAGTTTCGCCCGCACAGATACGCAGTATTTT. Its protein is CASSFARTDTQYF.

This chain links TRBV18 with TRBJ2-1, with D perhaps TRBD1 (6 bases). This CDR3 is 15 amino acids long. The germline V gene has CDR1 KGHSH and CDR2 LQKENI. Between the trimmed V and J ends, which lost 5 bases and 6 bases, there was a span of 17 bases. The CDR3 loop reads CASSALTGHRNEQFF. The CDR3 nucleotides read TGTGCCAGCTCAGCACTCACGGGACACCGCAATGAGCAGTTCTTC.

The chain uses TRBV13 and TRBJ2-3, with D maybe TRBD1 (5 bases). The CDR3 is made up of 16 amino acids. Germline CDR1 reads PRHDT; CDR2 reads FYEKMQ (reference sequence). Trimming cost V 5 bases and J 4 bases, with 19 bases left between them. CDR3 amino acids: CASSRPPDPQADTQYF. CDR3 DNA: TGTGCCAGCAGCCGCCCCCCGGACCCACAGGCAGATACGCAGTATTTT. Using reference TRBV13 and TRBJ2-3 for the parts outside the CDR3, the full variable domain is AAGVIQSPRHLIKEKRETATLKCYPIPRHDTVYWYQQGPGQDPQFLISFYEKMQSDKGSIPDRFSAQQFSDYHSELNMSSLELGDSALYFCASSRPPDPQADTQYFGPGTRLTVL.